Below, one T cell receptor beta chain is given with its context. This sample was taken from a study of regulatory T cells in long-lasting Graves disease. Time point reported: newly diagnosed GD, antithyroid drugs for less than 3 months. From PBMCs, RNA was extracted and then used to make the TCR library. The patients included were those that came from an endocrinology department in Xi'an, China. CDR1 LNHDA and CDR2 SQIVND come from the germline V gene (reference sequence). This CDR3 spans 17 amino acids. The V and J ends lost 3 bases and 4 bases respectively, with 22 bases between them. Both iRepertoire HTBI primers and Arm-PCR of CDR3 regions were used to build the TCR beta libraries. Each CDR3 protein gets one entry after TCRdb re-called the multiplex PCR reads with MiXCR. The repertoire holds some 500,000 distinct CDR3 sequences, about 14% seen once, with roughly a tenth in the top ten. This sample was shared with a second study, whose subject was T cells in Graves' hyperthyroidism and ophthalmopathy. That report notes: Patients aged 18 to 65 had newly diagnosed hyperthyroidism lasting under 2 months.

This TCR was recovered from a man under 40 with Graves disease. This sequence joins TRBV19 and TRBJ2-7; D gene uncertain. The sample consisted of peripheral blood mononuclear cells (PBMCs), taken at new diagnosis, from a patient treated with antithyroid drugs. CDR3 protein: CASSMNNRSPSLYEQYF. The CDR3 nucleotides read TGTGCCAGTAGTATGAATAATCGGAGTCCATCCCTTTACGAGCAGTACTTC.